One TCR beta chain is described in this entry. The CDR3 totals 16 residues. The V gene's germline CDR1 is MNHEY and CDR2 SMNVEV (reference sequence). V was shortened by 2 bases and J by 4 bases, with 14 bases between the two germline ends. Libraries were prepared by immunoSEQ multiplex PCR; TCRdb keeps only in-frame clonotypes and omits some of them. Of approximately 2.5 million clones in the sample, 80% to 95% were seen once. This record belongs to a study of shared clonotypes between healthy human individuals. The chain employs TRBV27 and TRBJ2-2; D gene ambiguous. The sequence was obtained from a young man in good health. Some clones in this sample may be carry-over from other donors' samples. The specimen was naive CD4+ T cells from PBMCs. Specified subset: CD45RA+ positively selected. The CDR3 loop is CASSLGVLFSTGELFF. As DNA, the CDR3 is TGTGCCAGCAGTTTAGGGGTCCTCTTTTCCACCGGGGAGCTGTTTTTT.